The sequence of this T cell receptor beta chain was determined in a study of blood T cell repertoires in COVID-19. Study context: From T cells, B-cell-depleted T cells, or PBMCs came the material, which was cDNA or gDNA.

V was clipped by 6 bases and J by 1 base, with 15 bases between them. CDR1 is MRHNA and CDR2 is SNTAGT in the germline V gene. The CDR3 runs to 15 residues. In the original processing: Nucleated cell number was recorded as an estimate derived from reference gene primer amplification. TCRdb's copy holds only in-frame clones and misses some; the assay was immunoSEQ multiplex PCR. The V and J calls and the clone size are those of that table, but D and trimming were determined from the DNA. The table shows approximately 360,000 clones, with more than 70% occurring only once. This receptor was obtained from a man between 40 and 49 years old with acute or convalescent COVID-19. The sequenced sample was peripheral blood. This chain joins TRBV6-4 and TRBJ1-2; no firm D call. The CDR3 bases are TGTGCCAGCAGCCTTGGGCAGGTTCTTAACTATGGCTACACCTTC. Amino acid sequence: CASSLGQVLNYGYTF.